This record covers a single T cell receptor (beta chain). The antigen it binds to is not known. Base quality data are lacking; no much larger clone is found one base away. The record originates from a study of cytomegalovirus exposure and HLA in healthy donors (dated by TCRdb to the late 2010s). Context from the whole study: An earlier analysis of several hundred of the donors reported about 280 Gb of sequence data and roughly 120 million unique TCR beta sequences obtained from around 190 million T cells. Among roughly 370 genotyped donors of the cohort, an average of roughly 240,000 unique TCR beta nucleotide sequences were sequenced per donor, around 18% of them non-productive. Every repertoire in the discovery cohort had been generated on one and the same sequencing platform. In an earlier analysis of 587 of the donors, high-throughput TCR beta sequencing was used to judge whether each TCR beta V gene segment behaved as functional or pseudogenic. HLA typing covered class I and class II loci at four-digit resolution. Along with the roughly 670-subject first cohort, a separate validation cohort of approximately 110 different subjects was used. Rather than using new phenotypic data, the later analysis identified candidate immune exposures from TCR beta sequences and from how often those sequences occurred across donors. A few DR-DQ haplotypes were handled as single units for association and clustering because linkage in the cohort was strong. To predict cytomegalovirus infection status, the study brought together high-throughput TCR immunosequencing, statistical association of individual TCRs with disease status, and machine learning. The study aimed to test whether cataloging public T cell receptors could reveal signatures of past pathogen exposure. About 320 gigabases of sequencing data and approximately 85 million unique TCR sequences were included in an early release covering around 650 HLA-typed donors. The study profiled the T cell repertoires of about 720 subjects by immunosequencing and related them to cytomegalovirus serostatus. A later genetic analysis used genome-wide SNP genotypes for 398 of the 666 donors, treating that subset as a discovery cohort. Alongside the repertoire data, information on donor age, sex, ethnicity and CMV serostatus was compiled. The genetic ancestry cluster associated with self-reported Caucasian donors included roughly four fifths of the 398 genotyped donors. To study patterns of TCR occurrence, a later analysis re-analyzed previously published TCR beta repertoires from around 700 donors and added high-resolution HLA genotyping. Typing coverage varied by locus: about 620-630 donors for A, B, C, DRB1 and DQB1; more than 500 for DQA1; approximately 610 for DPA1; some 470 for DPB1.

What the study reported, not specific to this receptor: The classifier was reported to diagnose cytomegalovirus status with high specificity and sensitivity in both the original cohort and the validation cohort. When HLA alleles, especially DR and DQ, strongly co-occurred, TCR associations were difficult to assign to individual alleles. In a later genetic analysis, fewer N-insertions in productive TCRs were reported among donors in an Asian-associated ancestry cluster than the roughly 700-donor mean. A later analysis associated 17,000 or so TCR beta sequences with specific HLA alleles at a false discovery rate of 0.05. Linkage disequilibrium might explain the correlated functional status among segregating V segments, but an unknown experimental factor could not be excluded. In an earlier analysis of around 600 of the donors, most TCR beta V segments were observed in productive rearrangements about 87% or about 30% of the time, broadly matching IMGT annotations. Presence/absence analyses assumed roughly uniform sequencing depth across donors, an assumption that may not hold. In a later genetic analysis, a missense DCLRE1C variant was associated with V-gene and J-gene trimming of TCR beta chains, and the association was replicated in an independent cohort. Some IMGT-functional V segments, including TRBV6-2 and TRBV6-3, could not be told apart with the 87-base-pair reads, so those segments were excluded. According to the authors, the approach could potentially be generalized to other disease states and immunological phenotypes. CMV serostatus was the only immune exposure information available for the cohort. The study listed 150 to 200 TCR beta chains as associated with cytomegalovirus. Only TCR beta chains were sequenced in this cohort, and the absence of alpha or paired-chain data limited detectable features. Three of the identified cytomegalovirus-associated TCR beta chains were confirmed in vitro to be specific for cytomegalovirus antigens. About 17 rarely observed V segments, including chromosome 9 orphons, were excluded from the earlier analysis of a few hundred of the donors because counts were too low. A later analysis found that TCR association rates varied across HLA loci, with DRB1 alleles showing the most associated TCRs and HLA-C alleles the fewest. A later analysis found that HLA-associated TCR beta chains were more clonally expanded and had lower generation probabilities than equally common non-associated chains. A later analysis reported that several top co-occurrence clusters appeared linked to parvovirus B19, influenza, CMV and Epstein-Barr virus. In a later analysis, most CMV-associated TCR beta chains were found to appear HLA-restricted, with HLA associations seemingly driven largely by CMV exposure. Most TCR sequences were observed very rarely across donors, whereas some public TCRs were present in many individuals. A further reported finding was that TCR beta sequences accurately predicted the HLA-A and HLA-B alleles for most subjects in the first cohort. Because HLA typing was missing for some donors at each locus, association tests included only the typed subset. A cluster of highly shared sequence variants was judged likely to represent a technical artifact of the sequencing pipeline.

The cohort consisted of 670 or so healthy bone marrow donors. Cohort members were all nominally healthy when sampled, although unrecorded immune exposures were likely present. The donor was CMV seronegative and was included in the group of around 320 seronegative cohort members. A peripheral blood sample was collected from each donor, and TCR beta sequencing was performed on peripheral blood mononuclear cells. Genomic DNA extraction from the blood cell samples was performed with the Qiagen DNeasy Blood Extraction Kit. As encoded in the germline V gene, CDR1 is MDHEN while CDR2 is SYDVKM. From its cysteine to its phenylalanine, the CDR3 spans 14 amino acids. Only the CDR3 region is kept as DNA, spanning 42 bases read in frame from base 1. V and J are trimmed by 3 bases and 4 bases, and the gene matches miss 5 bases of the junction. Libraries were built with the immunoSEQ multiplex PCR assay. The multiplex PCR relied on a mix of 60 forward primers for TCR Vbeta segments and 13 reverse primers for TCR Jbeta segments. The CDR3 region of rearranged TCR beta genes was amplified from genomic DNA with a multiplex PCR assay. On the Illumina HiSeq System, the amplified TCR beta libraries were sequenced as 87-base-pair reads. The original methods were these. A later analysis tallied 80 million to 95 million unique TCR beta chains across the 666 repertoires, and some 10 million of those chains were shared by two or more donors. To remove PCR and sequencing errors, raw reads were error-corrected and collapsed into unique sequences using a nearest-neighbor algorithm that merged closely related sequences. To assign V, D and J gene segments, CDR3 sequences were aligned to IMGT reference sequences. For a sequence to be retained, at least a six-nucleotide match to both a V gene segment and a J gene segment was required. A rearrangement was called productive if the CDR3 had no stop codons and remained in frame with V and J, and every other rearrangement was called non-productive. Following IMGT convention, CDR3 was defined as the stretch from the second conserved V-encoded cysteine up to the conserved J-encoded phenylalanine. Sequences without an unambiguous match to a single V gene segment were excluded from the earlier analysis of a few hundred of the donors. In an earlier analysis of 587 of the donors, V segments were called functional above 56.7% productive rearrangements and were called segregating when the between-donor standard deviation exceeded 5%. A statistical classification framework was developed to diagnose cytomegalovirus status using the catalog of TCR beta chain sequences. In a later analysis, V and J genes were assigned by comparing TCR nucleotide sequences against IMGT/GENE-DB human TR gene sequences. The TCRdist pipeline was used in a later analysis to assign CDR3 sequences and most-parsimonious VDJ recombination scenarios. In a later analysis, each TCR beta chain was defined by its CDR3 amino acid sequence together with its V-gene family, and reads without a unique V-gene family were excluded. To address suspected cross-contamination and a sequencing artifact, a later analysis removed under 600 highly shared, low-generation-probability nucleotide sequences. A later analysis calculated a clonal expansion index for each public chain from normalized within-repertoire ranks of inferred template counts. Generation probabilities in a later analysis came from a VDJ recombination model fitted to out-of-frame rearrangements, and those results were checked against IGoR. A later analysis scored TCR-TCR, TCR-HLA and TCR-CMV co-occurrence with hypergeometric tests, applying a repertoire-size bias correction to TCR pairs. False discovery rates were estimated in a later analysis by permuting HLA or CMV assignments 20 times. In a later analysis, co-occurring TCRs were grouped using DBSCAN, and TCRdist sequence similarity was added for clustering within HLA-allele-positive subsets. For co-occurrence clustering, repertoires with fewer than 30,000 or more than 120,000 public chains were excluded, along with 4 to 6 repertoires with anomalous nucleotide sharing. Not all clones reach the TCRdb copy of this immuneACCESS table, which keeps in-frame sequences only. Checked studies attribute under half of the gap to unresolved V genes and leave the rest unexplained. For V, J and clone size, that table is used; D and trimming come from the DNA. Here the sample has approximately 150,000 clones; over 75% occur a single time. 2.9% of the sample is held by the ten biggest clonotypes.

This sequence originates from a woman in her 30s in good health and CMV-seronegative. The V and J genes are TRBV28 and TRBJ1-2; TRBD1 matches 7 bases in the middle. The sample consisted of PBMCs. DNA sequence: TGTGCCAGCAGTTTCCACCGGGACAGCTATGGCTACACCTTC. Translated, it gives CASSFHRDSYGYTF.